The next 31 T cell receptor beta chains were all read from a single sample in a study of T-cell memory formation after mild COVID-19. Using its own MiXCR run on the 5' RACE reads, TCRdb lists one record per CDR3 protein. The sample has a few hundred thousand distinct CDR3 sequences; roughly an eighth are singletons. Input material: PBMCs or a T cell subset sorted from them (not recorded which). These receptors were obtained from a man aged 18 to 35 who had mild COVID-19 (a few samples of this study predate the infection). Cell type and time point are not known.

This clonotype was seen a handful of times. The V gene is TRBV6-2 or TRBV6-3, the J gene TRBJ2-1; 10 positions match TRBD1. The germline CDR1 and CDR2 sequences are MNHEY and SVGEGT. V was pared by 7 bases and J by 4 bases, with 13 bases of the junction left unmatched. This CDR3 contains 17 residues. DNA for the CDR3: TGTGCCAGCACCACACCTCGCCTGGACAGGGGGTACAATGAGCAGTTCTTC. Protein: CASTTPRLDRGYNEQFF.

The chain recombines TRBV29-1 with TRBJ2-2, with 10 positions matching TRBD2. J lost 5 bases, V lost 4 bases, and 4 bases had no gene match. CDR3 length equals 14 residues. Germline V CDR1 and CDR2: SQVTM, ANQGSEA. CDR3 amino acids: CSVAGTSVTGELFF. Here the CDR3 DNA reads TGCAGCGTTGCCGGGACTAGCGTGACCGGGGAGCTGTTTTTT.

In this sample, this clonotype turned up a few times. The CDR3 DNA follows: TGTGCCATCAGTGAGAGGGGCTACGAGCAGTACTTC. Protein sequence: CAISERGYEQYF. The chain carries TRBV10-3 and TRBJ2-7; a weak D match, TRBD1 (5 bases). The CDR3 runs to 12 residues. The ends were cut back, 2 bases at V and 3 bases at J, with 5 bases in the middle. Germline-derived CDR1 and CDR2 are ENHRY and SYGVKD.

CDR3 nucleotide sequence: TGTGCCAGCAGCCCCCTATCTAATTCACCCCTCCACTTT. Protein product: CASSPLSNSPLHF. The V gene is TRBV7-2, the J gene TRBJ1-6; D unclear. V shed 5 bases and J shed 6 bases, with 8 bases lying between them. CDR1 is SGHTA, CDR2 FQGNSA, per germline. CDR3 length: 13 residues.

The chain carries TRBV5-1 and TRBJ2-2; D assignment may be TRBD1 or TRBD2 (5 bases each). Deletions cut 4 bases from V and 4 bases from J, with 17 bases between. The germline V gene encodes CDR1 SGHRS and CDR2 YFSETQ. This CDR3 contains 16 residues. This CDR3 reads CASSRGPSTSTGELFF. CDR3 coding DNA: TGCGCCAGCAGCCGGGGACCGAGCACTTCCACCGGGGAGCTGTTTTTT.

This clonotype was found a few times. The gene calls are TRBV9 and TRBJ1-1; 9 nucleotides align to TRBD1. The CDR3 consists of 14 residues. V dropped 0 bases and J dropped 4; count of bases not matched to a gene: 1. The V gene's germline CDR1 is SGDLS and CDR2 YYNGEE. In DNA form, the CDR3 reads TGTGCCAGCAGCGTAGTGGGACAGGGCACTGAAGCTTTCTTT. Its protein is CASSVVGQGTEAFF. The full variable domain, its missing parts supplied by reference TRBV9 and TRBJ1-1, is DSGVTQTPKHLITATGQRVTLRCSPRSGDLSVYWYQQSLDQGLQFLIQYYNGEERAKGNILERFSAQQFPDLHSELNLSSLELGDSALYFCASSVVGQGTEAFFGQGTRLTVV.

This clonotype was seen only a few times. The J gene is TRBJ2-5, the V gene TRBV10-3; tentatively, D is TRBD1 or TRBD2 (6 bases each). The V gene's germline CDR1 is ENHRY and CDR2 SYGVKD. The CDR3 consists of 13 residues. V was pared by 7 bases and J by 2 bases, with 11 bases between. The CDR3 DNA reads as TGTGCCATCAATGGGGGGCCTCAAGAGACCCAGTACTTC. This translates into CAINGGPQETQYF.

The chain employs TRBV5-1 and TRBJ1-1, with TRBD1 as a possible D gene (6 bases). The germline gives CDR1 SGHRS, CDR2 YFSETQ. V was pared by 4 bases and J by 7 bases, with 11 bases between. This CDR3 is built from 12 residues. CDR3 sequence: CASSGFRGEAFF. CDR3 DNA sequence: TGCGCCAGCAGCGGCTTCAGGGGTGAAGCTTTCTTT.

The J gene is TRBJ1-1, the V gene TRBV9; tentatively, D is TRBD1 (6 bases). V was shortened by 7 bases and J by 7 bases, with 11 bases between the two germline ends. This CDR3 is 11 amino acids long. The germline V gene has CDR1 SGDLS and CDR2 YYNGEE. CDR3 region: CASGGQHEAFF. The CDR3 nucleotides are TGTGCCAGCGGAGGACAGCATGAAGCTTTCTTT.

The genes are TRBV21-1 and TRBJ2-1; the D call in the table, TRBD2, was not verified against the DNA. TRBV21-1 is described as a pseudogene. This CDR3 comprises 16 residues. Here the CDR3 DNA reads TGTGCCAGCAGCAAAGAAGGGGAGGCCCTGGGCAATGAGCAGTTCTTC. Its translation is CASSKEGEALGNEQFF.

This clonotype was seen a few times. The V and J genes are TRBV9 and TRBJ2-1; D might be TRBD2 (5 bases). From germline, CDR1 is SGDLS and CDR2 YYNGEE. Between the trimmed V and J ends, which lost 0 bases and 7 bases, there was a span of 14 bases. CDR3 length: 15 amino acids. CDR3 in amino acids: CASSVGGSPMNEQFF. For the CDR3, the DNA is TGTGCCAGCAGCGTAGGAGGGTCCCCCATGAATGAGCAGTTCTTC.

The chain is built from TRBV12-3 or TRBV12-4 and TRBJ1-4, with unresolved D. V was cut by 6 bases and J by 13 bases, with 15 bases left in between. This CDR3 is built from 12 residues. The CDR3 nucleotides read TGTGCCAGCAGCCGAACCGGGAGATCACTGTTTTTT. Amino acid sequence: CASSRTGRSLFF.

The rearrangement uses TRBV30 and TRBJ1-1; D unclear. Germline V gene sequence: CDR1 GTSNPN, CDR2 SVGIG (reference sequence). With 2 bases removed from V and 8 bases from J, the gap between germline ends came to 9 bases. The CDR3 is made up of 11 amino acids. The CDR3 is CAWSLSREAFF. The CDR3 DNA reads TGTGCCTGGAGTTTGTCAAGGGAAGCTTTCTTT.

There are many counts of this clonotype. The genes are TRBV24-1 and TRBJ2-3, with TRBD1 as a possible D gene (8 bases). Germline CDR1 reads KGHDR; CDR2 reads SFDVKD. Between the trimmed V and J ends, which lost 6 bases and 5 bases, there was a span of 20 bases. This CDR3 spans 16 amino acids. The CDR3 protein is CATSSGRRGTGDTQYF. The CDR3 nucleotides read TGTGCCACCAGTAGTGGGCGGCGGGGGACAGGAGATACGCAGTATTTT.

This chain uses TRBV7-2 with TRBJ2-3; the D call may be TRBD1 or TRBD2 (5 bases each). Trimming cost V 2 bases and J 4 bases, with 13 bases left between them. CDR3 length: 15 residues. Per germline, CDR1 SGHTA and CDR2 FQGNSA. The CDR3 region is CASSLHRGGADTQYF. For the CDR3, the DNA is TGTGCCAGCAGCTTACATCGGGGCGGCGCAGATACGCAGTATTTT.

This clonotype turned up a few times. The rearrangement joins TRBV12-3 or TRBV12-4 to TRBJ1-5; D is ambiguous. The CDR3 length is 14 residues. Trimming shortened V by 7 bases and J by 4 bases, and 14 bases separated the two germline ends. CDR3 sequence: CASTATVRNQPQHF. CDR3 DNA: TGTGCCAGCACCGCGACGGTAAGAAATCAGCCCCAGCATTTT.

This clonotype was picked up a small number of times. V is TRBV4-1 and J is TRBJ2-2; no firm D call. The germline V gene encodes CDR1 MGHRA and CDR2 YSYEKL. V lost 1 base and J lost 7, with 13 bases in between. The CDR3 contains 15 residues. The CDR3 nucleotides read TGCGCCAGCAGCCAAGGGCCAGTCCTGGGCGGGGAGCTGTTTTTT. It yields the protein CASSQGPVLGGELFF.

This sequence joins TRBV6-2 or TRBV6-3 and TRBJ2-1, with TRBD1 as a possible D gene (6 bases). The CDR3 contains 13 residues. The V end was cut by 0 bases, the J end by 13 bases, with 13 bases between. Germline assignment: CDR1 MNHEY and CDR2 SVGEGT. CDR3 protein: CASSYSHRVDQFF. CDR3 coding DNA: TGTGCCAGCAGTTACTCTCACAGGGTTGATCAGTTCTTC.

J is TRBJ1-2 and V is TRBV7-2; D is unclear. V shed 5 bases and J shed 3 bases, with 19 bases lying between them. The germline V gene has CDR1 SGHTA and CDR2 FQGNSA. The CDR3 is 16 amino acids. The CDR3 loop reads CASSTYLISEYYGYTF. CDR3 DNA: TGTGCCAGCAGCACGTACCTCATCTCCGAATACTATGGCTACACCTTC.

This clonotype was seen a few times. This sequence joins TRBV6-2 or TRBV6-3 and TRBJ1-1; possible D gene TRBD1, 6 bases. V gave up 6 bases and J gave up 4 bases, with 15 bases separating them. The CDR3 extends over 14 amino acids. The germline gives CDR1 MNHEY, CDR2 SVGEGT. In DNA, the CDR3 is TGTGCCAGCAGACACTCGCAGGGGAGCACTGAAGCTTTCTTT. It specifies CASRHSQGSTEAFF.

This clonotype was observed a handful of times. The CDR3 sequence: CASSRENRDTIYF. The CDR3 region has the DNA TGTGCCAGCTCACGCGAAAACCGGGACACCATATATTTT. V and J are TRBV18 and TRBJ1-3; unclear D gene. CDR3 length equals 13 residues. Looked up from germline, CDR1 is KGHSH and CDR2 is LQKENI. V gave up 4 bases and J gave up 8 bases, with 12 bases separating them.

This clonotype has at least ten counts. This chain links TRBV5-6 with TRBJ2-7, with TRBD2 matching over 8 bases. The CDR3 has 13 residues. Germline lookup yields CDR1 SGHDT and CDR2 YYEEEE. For the CDR3, the DNA is TGTGCCAGCAGCTTGAAAGGACTAGCAAAACTCGGAGTC. It yields the protein CASSLKGLAKLGV.

The genes are TRBV11-2 and TRBJ1-1, with D hard to call. CDR1 is SGHAT and CDR2 is FQNNGV in the germline V gene. The CDR3 runs 14 residues. V lost 3 bases and J 5 bases, leaving 13 bases between the germline ends. The CDR3 protein is CASSFSNTPTEAFF. CDR3 sequence (DNA): TGTGCCAGCAGCTTCTCTAACACTCCAACTGAAGCTTTCTTT.

J is TRBJ1-2 and V is TRBV14, with 7 nucleotides matching TRBD1. The V segment lost 5 bases and the J segment 4 bases; nucleotides outside the gene matches: 13. The CDR3 length is 16 residues. Germline-derived CDR1 and CDR2 are SGHDN and FVKESK. In nucleotides, the CDR3 is TGTGCCAGCAGCAAGACCATTCCACAGGGGAGCTATGGCTACACCTTC. Translating it yields CASSKTIPQGSYGYTF. The full variable domain, in which reference TRBV14 and TRBJ1-2 provide the parts outside the CDR3, is EAGVTQFPSHSVIEKGQTVTLRCDPISGHDNLYWYRRVMGKEIKFLLHFVKESKQDESGMPNNRFLAERTGGTYSTLKVQPAELEDSGVYFCASSKTIPQGSYGYTFGSGTRLTVV.

This sequence joins TRBV19 and TRBJ2-1, with TRBD2 as a possible D gene (5 bases). CDR1 LNHDA and CDR2 SQIVND come from the germline V gene (reference sequence). V lost 6 bases to trimming and J lost 4 bases, with 13 bases between them. The length of the CDR3 is 14 residues. CDR3 region: CASSPLARYNEQFF. The CDR3 bases are TGTGCCAGTAGCCCGCTAGCCCGGTACAATGAGCAGTTCTTC.

The chain joins TRBV29-1 to TRBJ1-4, with 7 bases matching TRBD1. CDR1 and CDR2 (germline): SQVTM, ANQGSEA. The CDR3 runs to 12 residues. After removal of 6 bases from V and 7 bases from J, the junction contained 5 bases not matched to a gene. The CDR3 sequence is CSVGGQAEKLFF. CDR3 nucleotides: TGCAGCGTGGGCGGACAGGCTGAAAAACTGTTTTTT.

This clonotype was detected many times. The chain carries TRBV27 and TRBJ1-2; maybe TRBD1 (6 bases). Trimming cost V 1 base and J 8 bases, with 8 bases left between them. This CDR3 has 12 amino acids. Germline V gene data show CDR1 as MNHEY and CDR2 as SMNVEV (reference sequence). DNA of the CDR3: TGTGCCAGCAGTTTATACGGGGGCGGCTACACCTTC. The encoded protein is CASSLYGGGYTF.

The chain employs TRBV20-1 and TRBJ2-5, with TRBD1 identical over 8 bases. Losses at the gene ends were 6 bases for V and 5 bases for J; bases not matched to a gene: 14. The length of the CDR3 is 15 residues. Germline V CDR1 and CDR2: DFQATT, SNEGSKA (reference sequence). The CDR3: CSADEMAGGTETQYF. The CDR3 nucleotides read TGCAGTGCCGACGAAATGGCAGGGGGCACGGAGACCCAGTACTTC.

The chain links TRBV10-3 to TRBJ1-5; no definite D call. V lost 3 bases, J lost 0 bases, and 9 bases lay in between. The germline V gene encodes CDR1 ENHRY and CDR2 SYGVKD. The CDR3 is 15 amino acids. The CDR3 bases are TGTGCCATCAGTGAAAGCAGAAATAGCAATCAGCCCCAGCATTTT. It specifies CAISESRNSNQPQHF.

This clonotype was recorded many times. The chain combines TRBV12-3 or TRBV12-4 with TRBJ1-1; 8 bases agree with TRBD1. CDR3 length: 17 amino acids. With 3 bases clipped from V and 0 bases from J, the junction kept 9 bases outside the gene matches. In DNA, the CDR3 is TGTGCCAGCAGTTTCAGGGGGCGGGGTCTTGTGAACACTGAAGCTTTCTTT. It specifies CASSFRGRGLVNTEAFF.

The chain joins TRBV4-3 to TRBJ1-3; D is unclear. Looked up from germline, CDR1 is LGHNA and CDR2 is YSLEER. Trimming pared 1 base from V and 4 bases from J, leaving 5 bases between. The CDR3 loop spans 13 amino acids. The CDR3 region has the DNA TGCGCCAGCAGCCAAGGGTACGGAAACACCATATATTTT. This translates into CASSQGYGNTIYF.